This entry lists 27 T cell receptor beta chains sequenced from one sample in a study of T cell responses to AZD1222 COVID-19 vaccine. Sequencing used immunoSEQ multiplex PCR; TCRdb keeps in-frame clones, though not all of them. This sample has around 160,000 clones, with roughly 89% found just once. The sequenced sample was peripheral blood, obtained on day 0 of AZD1222 vaccination. The source of these receptors is an adult in good health.

The gene calls are TRBV7-2 and TRBJ1-5; D remains unclear. The CDR3 extends over 15 amino acids. The V end lost 1 base, the J end lost 1 base, and 8 bases lay between the germline ends. Germline CDR1 reads SGHTA; CDR2 reads FQGNSA. The CDR3 DNA sequence: TGTGCCAGCAGCTTAGAAGGGTGGAGCAATCAGCCCCAGCATTTT. The encoded protein is CASSLEGWSNQPQHF.

This CDR3 reads CASSVEGTHTDTQYF. The CDR3 DNA follows: TGTGCCAGCAGCGTAGAGGGGACACACACAGATACGCAGTATTTT. The chain combines TRBV9 with TRBJ2-3; D may be TRBD1 (6 bases). Per the germline V gene, CDR1 is SGDLS and CDR2 is YYNGEE. The CDR3 covers 15 residues. Between the trimmed V and J ends, which lost 0 bases and 2 bases, there was a span of 10 bases.

The chain has TRBV4-2 and TRBJ1-2; D gene uncertain. Trimming removed 0 bases from V and 8 bases from J, with 19 bases in between. Germline loops: CDR1 LGHNA, CDR2 YNFKEQ. CDR3 length equals 16 residues. This CDR3 is CASSQEMIGRAEGYTF. For the CDR3, the DNA is TGTGCCAGCAGCCAAGAGATGATAGGACGGGCCGAGGGCTACACCTTC.

The chain combines TRBV7-8 with TRBJ1-2, with D perhaps TRBD1 (5 bases). CDR1 and CDR2 (germline): SGHVS, FQNEAQ. The CDR3 is made up of 14 amino acids. The germline V and J ends were trimmed by 5 bases and 8 bases, with 18 bases remaining between them. The chain's CDR3 is CASSPSGAIRGYTF. The DNA for the CDR3 is TGTGCCAGCAGCCCCTCCGGGGCAATTCGGGGCTACACCTTC.

CDR3 bases: TGTGCCAGCAGCCAAGTGGTTAACACTGAAGCTTTCTTT. Encoded protein: CASSQVVNTEAFF. The chain combines TRBV3-1 (or the pseudogene TRBV3-2) with TRBJ1-1; D not resolved. The CDR3 is 13 amino acids. Germline CDR1 reads LGHDT; CDR2 reads YNNKEL (reference sequence). Deletions cut 1 base from V and 2 bases from J, with 5 bases between.

J is TRBJ2-7 and V is TRBV7-9, with D perhaps given as TRBD1 or TRBD2 (8 bases each). V lost 3 bases and J lost 13, with 16 bases in between. Germline V gene lookup returns CDR1 SEHNR and CDR2 FQNEAQ (reference sequence). The CDR3 extends over 12 amino acids. The CDR3 DNA reads TGTGCCAGCAGCTTTAGCGGGACAGGACCTTACTTC. Its protein is CASSFSGTGPYF.

The chain is built from TRBV7-2 and TRBJ2-5; D not certain. CDR3 size: 14 residues. With 1 base removed from V and 2 bases from J, the gap between germline ends came to 8 bases. Germline V gene lookup returns CDR1 SGHTA and CDR2 FQGNSA. The DNA of the CDR3 is TGTGCCAGCAGCTTAGGTCTAGGGCAAGAGACCCAGTACTTC. The encoded protein is CASSLGLGQETQYF.

The chain couples TRBV7-9 to TRBJ2-7, with D possibly called TRBD1 or TRBD2 (7 bases each). Per the germline V gene, CDR1 is SEHNR and CDR2 is FQNEAQ (reference sequence). The CDR3 is 16 residues long. V lost 4 bases, J lost 0 bases, and 16 bases lay in between. The chain's CDR3 is CASSSATGRASYEQYF. The CDR3 DNA follows: TGTGCCAGCAGCTCAGCGACAGGGAGGGCCTCCTACGAGCAGTACTTC. Full variable domain (outside the CDR3, taken from reference TRBV7-9 and TRBJ2-7): DTGVSQNPRHKITKRGQNVTFRCDPISEHNRLYWYRQTLGQGPEFLTYFQNEAQLEKSRLLSDRFSAERPKGSFSTLEIQRTEQGDSAMYLCASSSATGRASYEQYFGPGTRLTVT.

The rearrangement joins TRBV4-3 to TRBJ2-1; D might be TRBD1 (5 bases). Trimming removed 0 bases at V and 7 bases at J, with 16 bases between. The CDR3 has 16 amino acids. Per germline, CDR1 LGHNA and CDR2 YSLEER. The DNA for the CDR3 is TGCGCCAGCAGCCAAGATCTTCGGCAGGGAAGGAATGAGCAGTTCTTC. Its protein is CASSQDLRQGRNEQFF.

This chain uses TRBV7-2 with TRBJ1-5; D not certain. Germline lookup yields CDR1 SGHTA and CDR2 FQGNSA. The CDR3 length is 13 residues. Deletions cut 6 bases from V and 4 bases from J, with 10 bases between. This CDR3 is CASSTQQNQPQHF. The DNA for the CDR3 is TGTGCCAGCAGTACCCAACAGAATCAGCCCCAGCATTTT.

This clone has only one observation. The chain recombines TRBV9 with TRBJ1-1; the D is unclear. The V end lost 3 bases, the J end lost 1 base, and 7 bases lay between the germline ends. The CDR3 has 13 residues. Germline values: CDR1 SGDLS, CDR2 YYNGEE. CDR3 sequence (DNA): TGTGCCAGCAGCGAGGCCACGAACACTGAAGCTTTCTTT. Its translation: CASSEATNTEAFF.

V gene TRBV10-3 combines with J gene TRBJ2-1; TRBD2 matches 10 bases. CDR1 and CDR2 (germline): ENHRY, SYGVKD. J gave up 3 bases and V 6 bases, and 8 bases lay outside the gene matches. This CDR3 has 16 residues. The CDR3 sequence: CAISSSGGNLYNEQFF. CDR3 in DNA: TGTGCCATCAGCAGTAGCGGGGGGAACCTCTACAATGAGCAGTTCTTC.

The J gene is TRBJ1-1, the V gene TRBV18; 9 bases are shared with TRBD1. The germline gives CDR1 KGHSH, CDR2 LQKENI. This CDR3 has 15 residues. Unmatched junction bases numbered 9, after V lost 6 bases and J lost 4 bases. In DNA form, the CDR3 reads TGTGCCAGCTCGCCTAACAGGGGGCAGGGCACTGAAGCTTTCTTT. This gives the protein CASSPNRGQGTEAFF.

This clone was seen a handful of times. The gene calls are TRBV28 and TRBJ2-5; 13 bases are shared with TRBD2. V gave up 5 bases and J gave up 5 bases; unmatched junction bases: 11. Germline V lookup: CDR1 MDHEN, CDR2 SYDVKM. This CDR3 is built from 17 residues. The CDR3 DNA reads TGTGCCAGCAGTCCCACTAGCGGGAGGGCCCGCTGGGAGACCCAGTACTTC. Protein product: CASSPTSGRARWETQYF.

This clone was detected only once. The V and J genes are TRBV13 and TRBJ2-7; 9 bases map to TRBD2. Germline assignment: CDR1 PRHDT and CDR2 FYEKMQ (reference sequence). The CDR3 consists of 14 residues. V was clipped by 4 bases and J by 6 bases; unmatched bases: 7. The CDR3 DNA is TGTGCCAGCAGCTCGAATAGCGGGAGTATCGAGCAGTACTTC. Translating gives CASSSNSGSIEQYF.

This clone showed up just a few times. The chain carries TRBV5-1 and TRBJ2-5, with D perhaps assigned TRBD1 or TRBD2 (5 bases each). Germline CDR1 is SGHRS and CDR2 is YFSETQ. There are 14 residues in the CDR3. With 2 bases removed from V and 5 bases from J, the gap between germline ends came to 13 bases. The CDR3: CASSFTGWGETQYF. The CDR3 DNA is TGCGCCAGCAGCTTCACAGGTTGGGGGGAGACCCAGTACTTC.

V is TRBV28 and J is TRBJ2-2; tentatively, D is TRBD1 (6 bases). The germline V gene encodes CDR1 MDHEN and CDR2 SYDVKM. Trimming removed 3 bases from V and 1 base from J, with 15 bases in between. The CDR3 runs 17 residues. CDR3 in amino acids: CASSLGGWGLNTGELFF. In nucleotides, the CDR3 is TGTGCCAGCAGTTTGGGCGGGTGGGGGCTGAACACCGGGGAGCTGTTTTTT.

The chain combines TRBV11-3 with TRBJ1-2, with 8 nucleotides matching TRBD1. Germline CDR1 SGHNT, CDR2 YENEEA. There are 13 residues in the CDR3. J gave up 8 bases and V 1 base, and 3 bases lay outside the gene matches. In DNA form, the CDR3 reads TGTGCCAGCAGCTTAGGGACAGGGTACGGCTACACCTTC. This gives the protein CASSLGTGYGYTF. The complete variable domain, with remaining parts taken from reference TRBV11-3 and TRBJ1-2, reads EAGVVQSPRYKIIEKKQPVAFWCNPISGHNTLYWYLQNLGQGPELLIRYENEEAVDDSQLPKDRFSAERLKGVDSTLKIQPAELGDSAVYLCASSLGTGYGYTFGSGTRLTVV.

By share, this clone ranks as medium-sized. The chain carries TRBV11-2 and TRBJ2-3; tentatively, D is TRBD1 (5 bases). CDR1 and CDR2 from the germline V gene are SGHAT and FQNNGV. Trimming cost V 2 bases and J 2 bases, with 8 bases left between them. This CDR3 has 14 amino acids. CDR3 in DNA: TGTGCCAGCAGCTTACTGGGGCCCACAGATACGCAGTATTTT. Amino acids: CASSLLGPTDTQYF.

V and J are TRBV2 and TRBJ2-1; D is unclear. CDR1 and CDR2 (germline): SNHLY, FYNNEI. With 2 bases removed from V and 2 bases from J, the gap between germline ends came to 10 bases. This CDR3 region has 15 residues. The chain's CDR3 is CASSESRVTYNEQFF. The CDR3 DNA follows: TGTGCCAGCAGTGAATCCAGAGTAACCTACAATGAGCAGTTCTTC. The whole variable domain, remainder taken from reference TRBV2 and TRBJ2-1, is EPEVTQTPSHQVTQMGQEVILRCVPISNHLYFYWYRQILGQKVEFLVSFYNNEISEKSEIFDDQFSVERPDGSNFTLKIRSTKLEDSAMYFCASSESRVTYNEQFFGPGTRLTVL.

The chain recombines TRBV28 with TRBJ2-7; 11 bases are shared with TRBD1. With V trimmed by 4 bases and J by 0 bases, 11 bases remained unmatched. CDR1 MDHEN and CDR2 SYDVKM come from the germline V gene. CDR3 length equals 18 residues. The CDR3 region is CASSSWTGGVGNSYEQYF. As DNA, the CDR3 is TGTGCCAGCAGTTCGTGGACAGGGGGCGTCGGGAACTCCTACGAGCAGTACTTC.

The CDR3, as DNA: TGTGCCAGCAGCTTTTCAGGGGATAATTCACCCCTCCACTTT. Encoded protein: CASSFSGDNSPLHF. The chain is built from TRBV11-2 and TRBJ1-6, with D tentatively TRBD1 (6 bases). V was pared by 3 bases and J by 5 bases, with 8 bases between. Germline V gives CDR1 SGHAT, CDR2 FQNNGV. The CDR3 is made up of 14 amino acids. The full variable domain, its missing parts supplied by reference TRBV11-2 and TRBJ1-6, is EAGVAQSPRYKIIEKRQSVAFWCNPISGHATLYWYQQILGQGPKLLIQFQNNGVVDDSQLPKDRFSAERLKGVDSTLKIQPAKLEDSAVYLCASSFSGDNSPLHFGNGTRLTVT.

V and J are TRBV27 and TRBJ1-4; 7 bases match TRBD1. This CDR3 contains 16 residues. Germline assignment: CDR1 MNHEY and CDR2 SMNVEV (reference sequence). The V gene end was trimmed by 2 bases and the J gene end by 3 bases; junction bases not matched to a gene: 6. This chain's CDR3 is CASSLRPDRANEKLFF. The CDR3 nucleotides read TGTGCCAGCAGTTTACGTCCTGACAGGGCTAATGAAAAACTGTTTTTT.

The rearrangement joins TRBV11-2 to TRBJ2-1, with 10 bases matching TRBD2. V gave up 2 bases and J gave up 5 bases; unmatched junction bases: 9. The length of the CDR3 is 17 residues. Germline CDR1 and CDR2: SGHAT and FQNNGV. The CDR3 loop is CASSLYSTSGNHNEQFF. The CDR3 coding sequence is TGTGCCAGCAGCTTATATAGTACTAGCGGGAACCACAATGAGCAGTTCTTC.

This clone was picked up one time. The chain is built from TRBV7-2 and TRBJ2-1; D might be TRBD2 (5 bases). Germline V lookup: CDR1 SGHTA, CDR2 FQGNSA. The V end lost 5 bases, the J end lost 7 bases, and 12 bases lay between the germline ends. The CDR3 spans 13 residues. CDR3 in DNA: TGTGCCAGCAGCCAGAGGGTGAGGAATGAGCAGTTCTTC. It is translated as CASSQRVRNEQFF.

This chain uses TRBV7-9 with TRBJ1-6; D might be TRBD1 (5 bases). The germline V and J ends were trimmed by 4 bases and 8 bases, with 9 bases remaining between them. The germline V gene has CDR1 SEHNR and CDR2 FQNEAQ (reference sequence). The CDR3 has 13 residues. CDR3 nucleotide sequence: TGTGCCAGCAGCTCGACGGGGGATTCACCCCTCCACTTT. This translates into CASSSTGDSPLHF.

The V gene is TRBV5-4, the J gene TRBJ2-1; no clear D gene. Looked up from germline, CDR1 is SGHNT and CDR2 is YYREEE (reference sequence). The CDR3 consists of 12 residues. The V and J ends lost 4 bases and 6 bases respectively, with 8 bases between them. DNA for the CDR3: TGTGCCAGCAGCGCCCGCGGCAATGAGCAGTTCTTC. Translating gives CASSARGNEQFF.